What follows is one TCR beta chain and its context. Its antigen is still unknown. Among the donors, all were Caucasian adults who lived in Nashville, Tennessee. It was into CD45RA+ naive and CD45RA-negative memory subsets that the CD4+ cells were split. V shed 5 bases and J shed 10 bases, with 11 bases lying between them. The CDR3 covers 11 residues. Germline assignment: CDR1 MNHNY and CDR2 SVGAGI (reference sequence). The sample is drawn from a study of shared clonotypes between healthy human individuals. Study results and caveats: Large depth notwithstanding, sorted-subset sequencing proved incomplete by rarefaction. Researchers sampled blood only, noting tissue repertoires likely differ.

Here immunoSEQ multiplex PCR was the method, and the copy in TCRdb shows in-frame clones only, minus some. Here the sample spans 2 million or so clones, 95% being singletons. V usage is TRBV6-6 and J usage is TRBJ1-1; D uncertain. The source is a young man in good health. The sequenced sample consisted of naive CD4+ T cells sorted from blood. Subset denoted: CD45RA+ positively selected. The CDR3 DNA reads TGTGCCAGCAGTCAACCCCGGGTAGCTTTCTTT. Encoded protein: CASSQPRVAFF.